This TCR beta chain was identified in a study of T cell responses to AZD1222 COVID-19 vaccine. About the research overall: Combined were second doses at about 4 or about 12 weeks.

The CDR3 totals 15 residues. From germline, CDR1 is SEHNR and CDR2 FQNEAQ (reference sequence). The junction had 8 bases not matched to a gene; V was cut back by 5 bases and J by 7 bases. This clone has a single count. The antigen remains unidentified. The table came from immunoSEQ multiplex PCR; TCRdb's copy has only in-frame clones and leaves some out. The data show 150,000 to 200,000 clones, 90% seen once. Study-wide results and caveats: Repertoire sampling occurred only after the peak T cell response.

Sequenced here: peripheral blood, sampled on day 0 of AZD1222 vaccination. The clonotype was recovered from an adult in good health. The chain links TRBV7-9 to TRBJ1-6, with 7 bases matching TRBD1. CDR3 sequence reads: CASSPDRVGNSPLHF. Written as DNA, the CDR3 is TGTGCCAGCAGCCCCGACAGGGTGGGGAATTCACCCCTCCACTTT.